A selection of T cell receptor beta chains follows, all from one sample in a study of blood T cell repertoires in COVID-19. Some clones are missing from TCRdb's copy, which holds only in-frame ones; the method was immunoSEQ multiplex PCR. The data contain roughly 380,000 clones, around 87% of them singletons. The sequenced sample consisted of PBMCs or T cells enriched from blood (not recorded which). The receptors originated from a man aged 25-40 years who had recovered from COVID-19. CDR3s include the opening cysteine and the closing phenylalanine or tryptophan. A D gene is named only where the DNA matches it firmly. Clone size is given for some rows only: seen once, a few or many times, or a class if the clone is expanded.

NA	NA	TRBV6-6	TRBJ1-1	TGTGCCAGCAGCAAACTTGACAGTTACAAGGGCACTGAAGCTTTCTTT	CASSKLDSYKGTEAFF
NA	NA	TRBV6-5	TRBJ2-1	TGTGCCAGCGGCCTAACAGCTCTCTACAATGAGCAGTTCTTC	CASGLTALYNEQFF
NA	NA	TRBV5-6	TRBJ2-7	TGTGCCAGCATCCCCCAGGGGGGTTCCTACGAGCAGTACTTC	CASIPQGGSYEQYF
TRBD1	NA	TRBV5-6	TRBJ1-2	TGTGCCAGCAGCCCCCTGGACAGGGGGCCTGTCGGCTACACCTTC	CASSPLDRGPVGYTF
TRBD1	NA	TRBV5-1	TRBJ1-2	TGCGCCAGCAGCTTTAGGGTCTCCGGGACAGCCTTAGATGACTATGGCTACACCTTC	CASSFRVSGTALDDYGYTF
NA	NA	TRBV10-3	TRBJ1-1	TGTGCCATCAGTGACCTCCGGTCGGACACTGAAGCTTTCTTT	CAISDLRSDTEAFF
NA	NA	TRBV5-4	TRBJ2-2	TGTGCCAGCAGCTTTTCGACAGGACCCGGGGAGCTGTTTTTT	CASSFSTGPGELFF
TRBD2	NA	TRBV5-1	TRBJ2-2	TGCGCCAGCAGCTCCTCCGGAAAAGCGGGGGGGACCGGGGAGCTGTTTTTT	CASSSSGKAGGTGELFF
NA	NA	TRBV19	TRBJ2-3	TGTGCCAGTGGCCGGGACTCCTACACAGATACGCAGTATTTT	CASGRDSYTDTQYF
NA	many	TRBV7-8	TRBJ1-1	TGTGCCAGCAGCTTTACAGTATTGAACACTGAAGCTTTCTTT	CASSFTVLNTEAFF
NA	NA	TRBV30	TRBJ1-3	TGTGCCTGGAGTGTGGGAGGAGGGGCCATATATTTT	CAWSVGGGAIYF
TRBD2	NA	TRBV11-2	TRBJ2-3	TGTGCCAGCAGCTTAGATACGCTAGCGGGGGCGCCAGTGCCAGATACGCAGTATTTT	CASSLDTLAGAPVPDTQYF
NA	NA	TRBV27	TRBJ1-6	TGTGCCAGCAGTTTATATGGGGGCAATTCACCCCTCCACTTT	CASSLYGGNSPLHF
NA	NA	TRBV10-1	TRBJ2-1	TGCGCCAGCAGTTTAGAACAGACCCCTGGTGTGGGTGAGCAGTTCTTC	CASSLEQTPGVGEQFF
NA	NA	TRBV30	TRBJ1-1	TGTGCCTGGAGTTCAGGGCAGAACACTGAAGCTTTCTTT	CAWSSGQNTEAFF
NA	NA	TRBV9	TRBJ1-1	TGTGCCAGCAGCAAGACAAACATGAACACTGAAGCTTTCTTT	CASSKTNMNTEAFF
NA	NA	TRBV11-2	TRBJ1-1	TGTGCCAGCAGCTTAGATCTGCAGGGTGCTAAAGCTTTCTTT	CASSLDLQGAKAFF
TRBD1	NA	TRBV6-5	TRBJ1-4	TGTGCCAGCAGGGAGGTCGGACAGGGTAATGAAAAACTGTTTTTT	CASREVGQGNEKLFF
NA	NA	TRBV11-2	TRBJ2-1	TGTGCCAGCAGCTTAGACAGGGCATCTGGCAATGAGCAGTTCTTC	CASSLDRASGNEQFF
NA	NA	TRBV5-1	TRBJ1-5	TGCGCCAGCAGCCTTTCAGAAGGGGGCAATCAGCCCCAGCATTTT	CASSLSEGGNQPQHF
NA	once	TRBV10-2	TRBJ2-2	TGCGCCACACATAACACCGGGGAGCTGTTTTTT	CATHNTGELFF
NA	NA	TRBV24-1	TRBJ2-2	TGTGCCACCAGTGATTCCAGGGCGAACACCGGGGAGCTGTTTTTT	CATSDSRANTGELFF
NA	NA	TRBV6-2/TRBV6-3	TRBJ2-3	TGTGCCAGCAGTGGCGGGACAGCTAGCACAGATACGCAGTATTTT	CASSGGTASTDTQYF
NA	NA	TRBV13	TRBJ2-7	TGTGCCAGCAGCTTAGGCCATGACGAGCAGTACTTC	CASSLGHDEQYF
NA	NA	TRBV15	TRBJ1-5	TGTGCCACCAGCAGAGATAGGCGACAGTATAGCAATCAGCCCCAGCATTTT	CATSRDRRQYSNQPQHF
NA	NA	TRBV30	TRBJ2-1	TGTGCCTGGAACAGAGCCTACAATGAGCAGTTCTTC	CAWNRAYNEQFF
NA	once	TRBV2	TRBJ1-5	TGTGCCAGCAGAGTGCGGCAGGGTAATCAGCCCCAGCATTTT	CASRVRQGNQPQHF
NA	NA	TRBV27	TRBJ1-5	TGTGCCAGCAGTCCCGGCATCGAGGTCAGTCAGCCCCAGCATTTT	CASSPGIEVSQPQHF
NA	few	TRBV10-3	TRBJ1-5	TGTGCCATCAGTGAGGCGGGGAATCAACAGCCCCAGCATTTT	CAISEAGNQQPQHF
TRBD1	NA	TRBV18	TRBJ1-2	TGTGCCAGCTCACCAGGGGACAGGACCTACTATGGCTACACCTTC	CASSPGDRTYYGYTF
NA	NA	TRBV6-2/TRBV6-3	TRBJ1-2	TGTGCCAGCAGTCCCCATAGTGGCTACACCTTC	CASSPHSGYTF
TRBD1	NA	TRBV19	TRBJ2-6	TGTGCCAGTAGTGACAGGGGTGCTGGGGCCAACGTCCTGACTTTC	CASSDRGAGANVLTF
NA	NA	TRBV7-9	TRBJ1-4	TGTGCCAGCAGCGTCCCACGGGGGGGGGTTAATGAAAAACTGTTTTTT	CASSVPRGGVNEKLFF
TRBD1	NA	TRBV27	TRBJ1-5	TGTGCCAGCAGTTTACGACAGGGACCTAATCAGCCCCAGCATTTT	CASSLRQGPNQPQHF
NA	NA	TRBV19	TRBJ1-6	TGTGCCAGTAGTATAGACCCCGGGACTCATGCCGGTTCACCCCTCCACTTT	CASSIDPGTHAGSPLHF
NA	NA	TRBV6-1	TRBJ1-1	TGTGCCAGCAGTGAACAAGCCTCTTCTGAAGCTTTCTTT	CASSEQASSEAFF
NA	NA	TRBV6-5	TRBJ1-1	TGTGCCAGCACACGAACAGAGAACACTGAAGCTTTCTTT	CASTRTENTEAFF
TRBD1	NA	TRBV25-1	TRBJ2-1	TGTGCCAGCAGTGAATTAGGGGACAGGAACAATGAGCAGTTCTTC	CASSELGDRNNEQFF
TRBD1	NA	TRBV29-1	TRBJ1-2	TGCAGCGTCGCGGGACAGTTTAACTATGGCTACACCTTC	CSVAGQFNYGYTF
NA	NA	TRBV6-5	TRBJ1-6	TGTGCCAGCAGTTACGCAGGGCAAAATTCACCCCTCCACTTT	CASSYAGQNSPLHF
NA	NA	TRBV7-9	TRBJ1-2	TGTGCCAGCAGCTTGAACCGGGACACAAACTATGGCTACACCTTC	CASSLNRDTNYGYTF
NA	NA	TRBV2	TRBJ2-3	TGTGCCAGCAGTGGATCCCGGGACTTCAGCACAGATACGCAGTATTTT	CASSGSRDFSTDTQYF
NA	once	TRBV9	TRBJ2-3	TGTGCCAGCAGCGGTACAGACACAGATACGCAGTATTTT	CASSGTDTDTQYF
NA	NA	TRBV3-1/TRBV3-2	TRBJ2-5	TGTGCCAGCAGTCGGACATATCAAGAGACCCAGTACTTC	CASSRTYQETQYF
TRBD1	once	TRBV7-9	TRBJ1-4	TGTGCCAGCAGCCCGGGACAGGGATATGAAAAACTGTTTTTT	CASSPGQGYEKLFF
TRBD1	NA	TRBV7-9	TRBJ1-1	TGTGCCAGCAGCCCACAGGGGCGCCAGAACACTGAAGCTTTCTTT	CASSPQGRQNTEAFF
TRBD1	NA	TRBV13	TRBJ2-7	TGTGCCAGCAGCTTAGGGGACAGGGCGCTTCACGAGCAGTACTTC	CASSLGDRALHEQYF
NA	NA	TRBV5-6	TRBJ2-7	TGTGCCAGCAGCGAGGACAGTAGCTCCTACGAGCAGTACTTC	CASSEDSSSYEQYF
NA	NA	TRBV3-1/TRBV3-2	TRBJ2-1	TGTGCCAGCAGCCAAGTCGGGAACTACAATGAGCAGTTCTTC	CASSQVGNYNEQFF
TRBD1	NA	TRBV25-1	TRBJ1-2	TGTGCCAGCGGGGGGGACAGGAACTATGGCTACACCTTC	CASGGDRNYGYTF
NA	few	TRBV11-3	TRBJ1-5	TGTGCCAGCAGGCACCAGCGGGGGGGGAGTCAGCCCCAGCATTTT	CASRHQRGGSQPQHF
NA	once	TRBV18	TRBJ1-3	TGTGCCAGCTCACCAAATGGCAGAGGAAACACCATATATTTT	CASSPNGRGNTIYF
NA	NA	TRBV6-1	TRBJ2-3	TGTGCCAGCAGTGAAGCGGGCCGCACAGATACGCAGTATTTT	CASSEAGRTDTQYF